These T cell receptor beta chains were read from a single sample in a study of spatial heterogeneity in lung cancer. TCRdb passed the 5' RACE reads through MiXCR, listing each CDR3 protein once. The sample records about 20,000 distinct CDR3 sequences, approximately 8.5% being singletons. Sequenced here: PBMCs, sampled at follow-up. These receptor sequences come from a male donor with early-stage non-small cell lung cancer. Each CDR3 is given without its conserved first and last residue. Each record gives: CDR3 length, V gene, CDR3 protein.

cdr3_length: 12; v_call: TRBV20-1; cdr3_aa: SARRSEGWTEAF
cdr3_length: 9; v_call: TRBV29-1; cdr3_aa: SVEDPGKQY
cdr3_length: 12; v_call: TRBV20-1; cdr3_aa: SAIDLKGAYEQY
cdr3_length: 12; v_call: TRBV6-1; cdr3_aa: ASSPDRVSDTQY
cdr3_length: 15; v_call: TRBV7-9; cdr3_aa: ASSLTVRGGSSYEQY
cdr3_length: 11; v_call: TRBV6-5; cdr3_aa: ASRGLGGTGYT
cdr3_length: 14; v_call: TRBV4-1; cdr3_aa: ASSGGLAGGPGEQF
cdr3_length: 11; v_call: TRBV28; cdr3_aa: ASSFLGNYGYT
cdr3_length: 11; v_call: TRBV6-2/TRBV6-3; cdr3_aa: ASRGSGADTQY
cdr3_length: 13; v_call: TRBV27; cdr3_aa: ASSLRPLTMDTQY
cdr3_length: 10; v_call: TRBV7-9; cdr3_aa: ASSLNRGGYT
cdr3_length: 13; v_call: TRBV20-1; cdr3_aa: SARVGSREYNEQF
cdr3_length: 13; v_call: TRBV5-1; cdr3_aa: ASSPRDRGPDGYT
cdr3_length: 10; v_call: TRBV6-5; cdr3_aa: ASTPTGGGYT
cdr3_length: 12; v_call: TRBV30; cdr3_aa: AWSRKRGYNEQF